This T cell receptor (beta chain) is drawn from a study of cytomegalovirus exposure and HLA in healthy donors listed by TCRdb under 2017. As for the study more broadly: An earlier analysis of several hundred of the donors reported about 280 Gb of sequence data and 117 million unique TCR beta sequences obtained from roughly 170 million T cells. All discovery cohort repertoires had been generated on a single sequencing platform. High-throughput TCR immunosequencing, statistical association of individual TCRs with disease status, and machine learning were combined to predict cytomegalovirus infection status. Among some 400 genotyped donors of the cohort, an average of approximately 220,000 unique TCR beta nucleotide sequences was sequenced per donor, of which roughly 17% were non-productive. Roughly 5 DR-DQ haplotypes were handled as single units for association and clustering, since linkage in the cohort was strong. In an earlier analysis of about 590 of the donors, high-throughput TCR beta sequencing was used to judge whether each TCR beta V gene segment behaved as functional or pseudogenic. A later analysis re-analyzed previously published TCR beta repertoires from about 730 donors and added high-resolution HLA genotyping to study TCR occurrence patterns. Donor age, sex, ethnicity and CMV serostatus were compiled alongside the repertoire data. Rather than using new phenotypic data, the later analysis identified candidate immune exposures from TCR beta sequences and from how often those sequences occurred across donors. Class I and class II HLA loci were covered by the typing at four-digit resolution. The study profiled the T cell repertoires of fewer than 850 subjects by immunosequencing and related them to cytomegalovirus serostatus. An early release that covered fewer than 800 HLA-typed donors contained 250 to 350 gigabases of sequencing data and tens of millions of unique TCR sequences. The genetic ancestry cluster associated with self-reported Caucasian donors included roughly 84% of the 398 genotyped donors. The study aimed to test whether cataloging public T cell receptors could reveal signatures of past pathogen exposure. Along with the approximately 650-subject first cohort, a separate validation cohort of about 110 different subjects was used. Typing coverage varied by locus: about 620-640 donors for A, B, C, DRB1 and DQB1; more than 500 for DQA1; approximately 610 for DPA1; roughly 450 for DPB1. In a later genetic analysis, genome-wide SNP genotypes for about three fifths of the 666 donors were used, and that subset was treated as a discovery cohort.

The full study reports these points: A later analysis reported that several top co-occurrence clusters appeared linked to parvovirus B19, influenza, CMV and Epstein-Barr virus. A few of the identified cytomegalovirus-associated TCR beta chains were confirmed in vitro to be specific for cytomegalovirus antigens. It was suggested by the authors that the approach could potentially be generalized to other disease states and immunological phenotypes. Linkage disequilibrium might explain the correlated functional status among segregating V segments, but an unknown experimental factor could not be excluded. Some IMGT-functional V segments, including TRBV6-2 and TRBV6-3, could not be distinguished by the 87-base-pair reads and were therefore excluded. An earlier analysis of approximately 600 of the donors showed that most TCR beta V segments appeared in productive rearrangements either about 87% or about 30% of the time, which broadly matched IMGT annotations. The classifier was reported to diagnose cytomegalovirus status with high specificity and sensitivity in both the original and validation cohorts. While some public TCRs were present in many individuals, most TCR sequences turned up only very rarely across donors. A further reported finding was that TCR beta sequences accurately predicted the HLA-A and HLA-B alleles for most subjects in the first cohort. When HLA alleles, especially DR and DQ, strongly co-occurred, attributing TCR associations to individual alleles was difficult. In a later analysis, TCR association rates were found to vary across HLA loci, with the most associated TCRs seen for DRB1 alleles and the fewest for HLA-C alleles. Sequencing depth was assumed to be roughly uniform across donors in the presence/absence analyses, though that assumption may not hold. In a later analysis, HLA-associated TCR beta chains were found to be more clonally expanded and to have lower generation probabilities than equally common non-associated chains. In the study, about 150 TCR beta chains were listed as associated with cytomegalovirus. Roughly 15 rarely observed V segments, including chromosome 9 orphons, were excluded from the earlier analysis of almost 600 of the donors because counts were too low. Because HLA typing was unavailable for some donors at each locus, only the typed subset was used in association tests. A cluster of highly shared sequence variants was judged likely to represent a technical artifact of the sequencing pipeline. A later analysis found that most CMV-associated TCR beta chains appeared HLA-restricted, with HLA associations seemingly driven largely by CMV exposure. In a later genetic analysis, a missense DCLRE1C variant was associated with V-gene and J-gene trimming of TCR beta chains, and the association was replicated in an independent cohort. A later genetic analysis reported fewer N-insertions in productive TCRs among donors in an Asian-associated ancestry cluster than the roughly 700-donor mean. At a false discovery rate of 0.05, a later analysis linked around 17,000 TCR beta sequences to specific HLA alleles. The cohort was sequenced for TCR beta chains only, and without alpha or paired-chain data the features that could be detected were limited. CMV serostatus was the only immune exposure information available for the cohort.

The cohort comprised around 700 healthy bone marrow donors. At the time of sampling, all cohort members were nominally healthy, though unrecorded immune exposures were likely present. The donor was CMV seronegative and belonged to the group of around 400 seronegative cohort members. Every donor gave a peripheral blood sample, and the peripheral blood mononuclear cells from that sample were used for TCR beta sequencing. The Qiagen DNeasy Blood Extraction Kit was used to extract genomic DNA from the blood cell samples. The library was produced with the immunoSEQ multiplex PCR assay. A mixture of 60 forward primers for TCR Vbeta segments and 13 reverse primers for TCR Jbeta segments was used in the multiplex PCR. The CDR3 region of rearranged TCR beta genes was amplified from genomic DNA by a multiplex PCR assay. The amplified TCR beta libraries were sequenced on the Illumina HiSeq System as 87-base-pair reads. As for the original processing: In a later analysis, approximately 74 million unique TCR beta chains were counted across the 500 to 850 repertoires, and roughly 9.9 million of these chains were shared by at least two donors. Raw reads were error-corrected and collapsed into unique sequences with a nearest-neighbor algorithm that merged closely related sequences to remove PCR and sequencing errors. V, D and J gene segments were assigned by aligning CDR3 sequences to IMGT reference sequences. For a sequence to be retained, a match of at least six nucleotides was required to both a V gene segment and a J gene segment. Rearrangements were called productive when the CDR3 lacked stop codons and stayed in frame with V and J; all others were non-productive. Following IMGT convention, CDR3 was defined as the stretch from the second conserved V-encoded cysteine to the conserved J-encoded phenylalanine. In an earlier analysis of around 540 of the donors, sequences lacking an unambiguous match to a single V gene segment were excluded. An earlier analysis of under 750 of the donors called V segments functional above 56.7% productive rearrangements and segregating when the between-donor standard deviation exceeded 5%. A statistical classification framework was built for diagnosing cytomegalovirus status from the catalog of TCR beta chain sequences. A later analysis assigned V and J genes by comparing TCR nucleotide sequences with IMGT/GENE-DB human TR gene sequences. A later analysis assigned CDR3 sequences and most-parsimonious VDJ recombination scenarios with the TCRdist pipeline. In a later analysis, every TCR beta chain was defined by the combination of its CDR3 amino acid sequence and its V-gene family, and reads without a unique V-gene family were dropped. In a later analysis, approximately 640 highly shared, low-generation-probability nucleotide sequences were removed to address suspected cross-contamination and a sequencing artifact. For each public chain, a later analysis derived a clonal expansion index from normalized ranks of inferred template counts within each repertoire. Generation probabilities in a later analysis came from a VDJ recombination model fitted to out-of-frame rearrangements, and those results were checked against IGoR. A later analysis scored TCR-TCR, TCR-HLA and TCR-CMV co-occurrence with hypergeometric tests, applying a repertoire-size bias correction to TCR pairs. In a later analysis, false discovery rates were estimated by permuting HLA or CMV assignments 20 times. In a later analysis, co-occurring TCRs were grouped using DBSCAN, and TCRdist sequence similarity was added for clustering within HLA-allele-positive subsets. Repertoires with fewer than 30,000 or more than 120,000 public chains, plus five repertoires with anomalous nucleotide sharing, were excluded from co-occurrence clustering. What TCRdb holds here is the immuneACCESS table cut down to in-frame rearrangements. Part of the clones is not present; checked against another copy, under half of the missing clones reflect an unresolved V gene, and the others are unexplained. The DNA gave D and trimming, while V, J and clone size come from that table. Present in this sample are about 140,000 clones, about 80% of which were seen just once. The ten most abundant clones make up roughly 4.7% of the sample.

Taken from the germline V gene (reference sequence), the CDR1 and CDR2 loops are SGHNT and YYREEE. There are 15 amino acids in the CDR3, from cysteine to phenylalanine inclusive. The only DNA kept is the CDR3, 45 bases in frame from the first base. V is trimmed back by 0 bases and J by 3 bases, and the junction contains 1 base that no gene match accounts for. A note on this clone: There is no known antigen for this receptor. One base away there is no much larger clone; base qualities are not given.

This TCR was sampled from a man aged 40-49 years in good health and CMV-seronegative. Sequencing was done on a sample of PBMCs. The chain links TRBV5-4 with TRBJ1-3; the junction holds 9 bases that match TRBD1. In nucleotide form, the sequence is TGTGCCAGCAGCTTGGGGGGACAGGGTGGAAACACCATATATTTT. Translated, this gives CASSLGGQGGNTIYF.